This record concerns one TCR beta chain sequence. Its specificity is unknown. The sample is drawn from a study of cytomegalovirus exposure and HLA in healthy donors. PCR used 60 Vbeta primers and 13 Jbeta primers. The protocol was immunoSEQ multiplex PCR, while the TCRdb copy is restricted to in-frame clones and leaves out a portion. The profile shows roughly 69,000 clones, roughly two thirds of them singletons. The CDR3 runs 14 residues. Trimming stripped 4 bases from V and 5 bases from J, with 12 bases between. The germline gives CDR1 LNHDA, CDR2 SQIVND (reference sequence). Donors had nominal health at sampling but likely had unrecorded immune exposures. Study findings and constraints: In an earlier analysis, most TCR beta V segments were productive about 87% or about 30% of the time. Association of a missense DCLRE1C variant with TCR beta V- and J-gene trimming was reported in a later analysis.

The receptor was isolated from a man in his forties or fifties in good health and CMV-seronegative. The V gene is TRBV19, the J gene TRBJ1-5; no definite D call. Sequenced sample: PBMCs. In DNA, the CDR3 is TGTGCCAGTAGTAAGACAAACGGCTATCAGCCCCAGCATTTT. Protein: CASSKTNGYQPQHF.